This T cell receptor beta chain emerged from a study of regulatory T cells in long-lasting Graves disease. Study-wide background: Patients met the persistent Graves' disease definition after over 5 years of antithyroid drugs with positive TSH receptor antibodies. Study findings and constraints: Among persistent patients, a larger number of public clonotypes were shared (around 3,000) than among newly diagnosed patients (under 1,000). TRBV28, TRBJ1-2 and TRBJ2-5 were favored in persistent disease.

The time point denotes: persistent/refractory GD, antithyroid drugs over 5 years with positive TRAb. Scientists built the TCR library using RNA that was extracted from PBMCs. Doctors identified Graves' disease using the American Thyroid Association guidelines. This clonotype was seen ten or more times. The antigen remains undetermined. CDR3-region Arm-PCR and iRepertoire HTBI primers produced the TCR beta libraries. TCRdb fed the multiplex PCR reads into MiXCR, producing one record per CDR3 protein. The profile covers roughly 700,000 distinct CDR3 sequences, with 25% to 35% appearing a single time and 40% to 50% taken by the ten largest. With V trimmed by 4 bases and J by 3 bases, 7 bases remained unmatched. Germline loops: CDR1 MNHNS, CDR2 SASEGT. This CDR3 has 15 residues.

The sequencing here drew on peripheral blood mononuclear cells (PBMCs), taken when the disease was refractory, from a patient treated with antithyroid drugs. The rearrangement links TRBV6-1 to TRBJ2-7; the match to TRBD2 covers 9 bases. The origin of this receptor is a female donor with Graves disease. CDR3 nucleotides: TGTGCCAGCAGTGGGCTGGGACTAGCCGGCTACGAGCAGTACTTC. Translating it yields CASSGLGLAGYEQYF.